Listed below are T cell receptor beta chains from one sample, sequenced in a study of T cell responses to AZD1222 COVID-19 vaccine. Repertoires were generated with immunoSEQ multiplex PCR, while TCRdb's copy carries only in-frame clones and drops some. The repertoire holds some 150,000 clones, with roughly 91% as singletons. The sequencing used peripheral blood, collected on day 0 of AZD1222 vaccination. The receptors shown here come from an adult in good health. CDR3s include the opening cysteine and the closing phenylalanine or tryptophan. A D gene is named only where the DNA matches it firmly. Size is stated for part of the rows, as once, few or many counts, or as a class when the clone is expanded.

CDR3 DNA: TGTGCCAGCAGCCTAACGGGAAACACCATATATTTT
CDR3 protein: CASSLTGNTIYF
J gene: TRBJ1-3
V gene: TRBV7-9
D gene: -
clone size: once

CDR3 DNA: TGTGCCAGCAGCCCCGAGGGGCGGGCTGGGGGTACCGGGGAGCTGTTTTTT
CDR3 protein: CASSPEGRAGGTGELFF
J gene: TRBJ2-2
V gene: TRBV5-4
D gene: -
clone size: -

CDR3 DNA: TGTGCCAGCAGTTTGGATCAAAGGCGTGGCTACACCTTC
CDR3 protein: CASSLDQRRGYTF
J gene: TRBJ1-2
V gene: TRBV6-5
D gene: -
clone size: -

CDR3 DNA: TGTGCCAGCAGCTCACGACAGGGGATGTCCTACAATGAGCAGTTCTTC
CDR3 protein: CASSSRQGMSYNEQFF
J gene: TRBJ2-1
V gene: TRBV11-2
D gene: TRBD1
clone size: -

CDR3 DNA: TGCGCCAGCAGCCCCGTCCCAACTAGCGCGGGGCTAGTGGAGCTGTTTTTT
CDR3 protein: CASSPVPTSAGLVELFF
J gene: TRBJ2-2
V gene: TRBV5-1
D gene: TRBD2
clone size: -

CDR3 DNA: TGTGCCAGCCAACAGGGGCCCGGGGACTACCACGAGCAGTACTTC
CDR3 protein: CASQQGPGDYHEQYF
J gene: TRBJ2-7
V gene: TRBV27
D gene: -
clone size: -

CDR3 DNA: TGTGCCAGCAGCCACCGGCAGGACCGAGCAGAGTTCTTC
CDR3 protein: CASSHRQDRAEFF
J gene: TRBJ2-1
V gene: TRBV7-9
D gene: -
clone size: -

CDR3 DNA: TGTGCCAGCAGTCCACTCGGGGGGGCGGGACAGCCCCAGCATTTT
CDR3 protein: CASSPLGGAGQPQHF
J gene: TRBJ1-5
V gene: TRBV2
D gene: -
clone size: -

CDR3 DNA: TGTGCCAGCAGTGAAGCGGGGCTAGCGGGGGTCACAGATACGCAGTATTTT
CDR3 protein: CASSEAGLAGVTDTQYF
J gene: TRBJ2-3
V gene: TRBV2
D gene: TRBD2
clone size: -

CDR3 DNA: TGTGCCAGCAGTGCCTACCGGGACAGGAGGAACACTGAAGCTTTCTTT
CDR3 protein: CASSAYRDRRNTEAFF
J gene: TRBJ1-1
V gene: TRBV6-1
D gene: TRBD1
clone size: -

CDR3 DNA: TGTGCCAGCAGTATGGGACATCCTCGGGGCTACACCTTC
CDR3 protein: CASSMGHPRGYTF
J gene: TRBJ1-2
V gene: TRBV6-2/TRBV6-3
D gene: -
clone size: -

CDR3 DNA: TGCGCCAGCAGCTTGCTAGGACTAGCGTACAATGAGCAGTTCTTC
CDR3 protein: CASSLLGLAYNEQFF
J gene: TRBJ2-1
V gene: TRBV5-1
D gene: TRBD2
clone size: -

CDR3 DNA: TGTGCCAGCAGACGCGCAGGGTTGAGGCCTGGGGCCAACGTCCTGACTTTC
CDR3 protein: CASRRAGLRPGANVLTF
J gene: TRBJ2-6
V gene: TRBV11-2
D gene: -
clone size: -

CDR3 DNA: TGTGCCAGTAGTCTACAGGGGGCTGGGACAGATACGCAGTATTTT
CDR3 protein: CASSLQGAGTDTQYF
J gene: TRBJ2-3
V gene: TRBV19
D gene: TRBD1
clone size: once

CDR3 DNA: TGTGCCAGCAGCTCCCAGGTCCTAGCGGGGGGCCGGGGCACAGATACGCAGTATTTT
CDR3 protein: CASSSQVLAGGRGTDTQYF
J gene: TRBJ2-3
V gene: TRBV7-2
D gene: TRBD2
clone size: -

CDR3 DNA: TGTGCCAGCAGTTTACTCCCTAACAGGGTTTCCGGGGCCAACGTCCTGACTTTC
CDR3 protein: CASSLLPNRVSGANVLTF
J gene: TRBJ2-6
V gene: TRBV27
D gene: -
clone size: -

CDR3 DNA: TGTGCCAGTAGTATCAGGCAGGGGGGCACTGAAGCTTTCTTT
CDR3 protein: CASSIRQGGTEAFF
J gene: TRBJ1-1
V gene: TRBV19
D gene: TRBD1
clone size: -

CDR3 DNA: TGTGCCAGCAGCCTGACGACTAGCGGGGGTTATCGCTCCTACAATGAGCAGTTCTTC
CDR3 protein: CASSLTTSGGYRSYNEQFF
J gene: TRBJ2-1
V gene: TRBV9
D gene: TRBD2
clone size: -

CDR3 DNA: TGTGCCAGCAGTGAATCGGGCAGGGGGCGAGAGAATGACTTCTTC
CDR3 protein: CASSESGRGRENDFF
J gene: TRBJ2-1
V gene: TRBV25-1
D gene: TRBD1
clone size: -

CDR3 DNA: TGTGCCTGGAGTGGGACTAGCCAAGATACGCAGTATTTT
CDR3 protein: CAWSGTSQDTQYF
J gene: TRBJ2-3
V gene: TRBV30
D gene: TRBD2
clone size: few

CDR3 DNA: TGTGCCAGCAGCTTAGTGTACGAGCAGTACTTC
CDR3 protein: CASSLVYEQYF
J gene: TRBJ2-7
V gene: TRBV11-2
D gene: -
clone size: -

CDR3 DNA: TGTGCCAGCAGTGAATCGGTGGGGCGCTATGGCTACACCTTC
CDR3 protein: CASSESVGRYGYTF
J gene: TRBJ1-2
V gene: TRBV6-1
D gene: -
clone size: -

CDR3 DNA: TGTGCCAGCAGCTTAGGGGACAGAAACACCGGGGAGCTGTTTTTT
CDR3 protein: CASSLGDRNTGELFF
J gene: TRBJ2-2
V gene: TRBV7-9
D gene: TRBD1
clone size: -

CDR3 DNA: TGTGCCAGCTCACCGGGTGGAGGACAGGGGGTCTTC
CDR3 protein: CASSPGGGQGVF
J gene: TRBJ2-7
V gene: TRBV18
D gene: TRBD1
clone size: -

CDR3 DNA: TGTGCCAGCAGCGGGGGGGACGTGATGAACACTGAAGCTTTCTTT
CDR3 protein: CASSGGDVMNTEAFF
J gene: TRBJ1-1
V gene: TRBV5-4
D gene: -
clone size: -

CDR3 DNA: TGCGCCAGCAGCCCGGTAGCTGCGGCTAATGAAAAACTGTTTTTT
CDR3 protein: CASSPVAAANEKLFF
J gene: TRBJ1-4
V gene: TRBV5-1
D gene: -
clone size: -

CDR3 DNA: TGTGCCAGCAGTTCGGCTCTAAACAGGATCGGGACTAATGAGCAGTTCTTC
CDR3 protein: CASSSALNRIGTNEQFF
J gene: TRBJ2-1
V gene: TRBV27
D gene: -
clone size: -

CDR3 DNA: TGTGCCAGCAGCTTTACTCAGGGGGCTTGGAATTCACCCCTCCACTTT
CDR3 protein: CASSFTQGAWNSPLHF
J gene: TRBJ1-6
V gene: TRBV7-8
D gene: TRBD1
clone size: -